This TCR beta chain was recorded in a study of blood T cell repertoires in COVID-19. Study background: PBMCs, B-cell-depleted T cells, or T cells provided the cDNA or gDNA that made up the material.

Some clones are missing from TCRdb's copy, which holds only in-frame ones; the method was immunoSEQ multiplex PCR. Counted here are around 99,000 clones, about 89% occurring once; the ten biggest clones make up 4% to 6%. CDR1 SGHTA and CDR2 FQGNSA come from the germline V gene. The CDR3 covers 15 residues. The ends were cut back, 5 bases at V and 4 bases at J, with 18 bases in the middle. The source is a man aged 35 to 55 with active or convalescent COVID-19. The rearrangement uses TRBV7-2 and TRBJ2-7, with D possibly being TRBD2 (5 bases). Material: peripheral blood. The CDR3 nucleotides read TGTGCCAGCAGCCTGAATTTCGGGGTTGGATACGAGCAGTACTTC. It yields the protein CASSLNFGVGYEQYF.